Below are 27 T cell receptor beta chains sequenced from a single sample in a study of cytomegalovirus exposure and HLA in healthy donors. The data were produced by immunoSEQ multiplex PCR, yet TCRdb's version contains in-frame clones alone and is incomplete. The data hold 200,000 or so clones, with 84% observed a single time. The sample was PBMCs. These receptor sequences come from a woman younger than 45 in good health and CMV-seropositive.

CDR3 protein: CASSVGQSNYGYTF. The CDR3 DNA reads as TGTGCCAGTAGTGTGGGACAGTCTAACTATGGCTACACCTTC. The chain is built from TRBV19 and TRBJ1-2; the match to TRBD1 covers 7 bases. Germline V gene sequence: CDR1 LNHDA, CDR2 SQIVND (reference sequence). This CDR3 is 14 amino acids long. Losses at the gene ends were 5 bases for V and 0 bases for J; bases not matched to a gene: 3.

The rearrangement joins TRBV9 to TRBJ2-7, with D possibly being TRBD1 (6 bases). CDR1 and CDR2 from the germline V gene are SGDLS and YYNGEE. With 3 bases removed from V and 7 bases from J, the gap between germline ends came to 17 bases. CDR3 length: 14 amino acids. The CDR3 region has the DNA TGTGCCAGCAGCGAGGAGCCAACAGGGTTTGAGCAGTACTTC. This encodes CASSEEPTGFEQYF.

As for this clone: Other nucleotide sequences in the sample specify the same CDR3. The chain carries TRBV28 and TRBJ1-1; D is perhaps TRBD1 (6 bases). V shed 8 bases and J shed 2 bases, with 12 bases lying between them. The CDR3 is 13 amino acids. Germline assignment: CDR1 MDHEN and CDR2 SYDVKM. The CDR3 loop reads CASSRQVNTEAFF. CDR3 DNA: TGTGCCAGCTCCCGACAGGTTAACACTGAAGCTTTCTTT. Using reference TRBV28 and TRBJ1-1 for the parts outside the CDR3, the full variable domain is DVKVTQSSRYLVKRTGEKVFLECVQDMDHENMFWYRQDPGLGLRLIYFSYDVKMKEKGDIPEGYSVSREKKERFSLILESASTNQTSMYLCASSRQVNTEAFFGQGTRLTVV.

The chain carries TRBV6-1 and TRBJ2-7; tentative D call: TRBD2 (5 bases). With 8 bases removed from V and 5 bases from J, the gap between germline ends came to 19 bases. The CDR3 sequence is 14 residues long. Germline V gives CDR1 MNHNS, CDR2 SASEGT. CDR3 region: CASGRSAPGNEQYF. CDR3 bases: TGTGCCAGCGGTCGATCGGCTCCGGGGAACGAGCAGTACTTC.

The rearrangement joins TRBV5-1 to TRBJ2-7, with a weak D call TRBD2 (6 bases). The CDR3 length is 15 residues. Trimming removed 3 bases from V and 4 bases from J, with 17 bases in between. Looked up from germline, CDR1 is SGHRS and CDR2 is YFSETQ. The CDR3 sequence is CASSWGSGLAYEQYF. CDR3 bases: TGCGCCAGCAGCTGGGGTAGCGGACTCGCTTACGAGCAGTACTTC. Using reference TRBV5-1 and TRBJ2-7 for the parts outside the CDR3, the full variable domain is KAGVTQTPRYLIKTRGQQVTLSCSPISGHRSVSWYQQTPGQGLQFLFEYFSETQRNKGNFPGRFSGRQFSNSRSEMNVSTLELGDSALYLCASSWGSGLAYEQYFGPGTRLTVT.

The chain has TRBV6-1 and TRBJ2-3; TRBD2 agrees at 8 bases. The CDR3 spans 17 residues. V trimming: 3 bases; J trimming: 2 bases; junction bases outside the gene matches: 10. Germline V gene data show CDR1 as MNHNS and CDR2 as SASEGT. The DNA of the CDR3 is TGTGCCAGCAGTGAGCCCGCGGGGGGACTACACACAGATACGCAGTATTTT. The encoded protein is CASSEPAGGLHTDTQYF.

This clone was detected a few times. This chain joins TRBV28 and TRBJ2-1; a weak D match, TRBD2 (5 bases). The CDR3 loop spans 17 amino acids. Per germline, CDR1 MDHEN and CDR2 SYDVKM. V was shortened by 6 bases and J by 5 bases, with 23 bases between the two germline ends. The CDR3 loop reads CASSYPRGGLLNNEQFF. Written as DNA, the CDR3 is TGTGCCAGCAGCTACCCCCGAGGCGGACTTCTAAACAATGAGCAGTTCTTC.

The CDR3 sequence: CASRRMGNPGEAKNIQYF. CDR3 DNA: TGTGCCAGCAGGAGAATGGGTAACCCCGGAGAAGCCAAAAACATTCAGTACTTC. The J gene is TRBJ2-4, the V gene TRBV2, with unresolved D. Trimming stripped 6 bases from V and 0 bases from J, with 21 bases between. The CDR3 extends over 18 amino acids. The germline V gene has CDR1 SNHLY and CDR2 FYNNEI.

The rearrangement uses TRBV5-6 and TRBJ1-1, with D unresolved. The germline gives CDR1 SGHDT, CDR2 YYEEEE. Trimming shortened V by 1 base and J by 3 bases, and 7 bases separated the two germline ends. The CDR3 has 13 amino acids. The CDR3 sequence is CASSLLYDTEAFF. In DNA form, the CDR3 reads TGTGCCAGCAGCTTGCTCTACGACACTGAAGCTTTCTTT. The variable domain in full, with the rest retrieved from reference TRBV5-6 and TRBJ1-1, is DAGVTQSPTHLIKTRGQQVTLRCSPKSGHDTVSWYQQALGQGPQFIFQYYEEEERQRGNFPDRFSGHQFPNYSSELNVNALLLGDSALYLCASSLLYDTEAFFGQGTRLTVV.

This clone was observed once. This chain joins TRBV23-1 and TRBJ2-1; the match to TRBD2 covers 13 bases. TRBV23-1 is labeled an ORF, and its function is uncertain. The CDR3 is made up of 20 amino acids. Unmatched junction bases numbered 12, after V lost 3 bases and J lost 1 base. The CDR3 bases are TGCGCCAGCAGTCAGGCTTCGGGACTAGCGGGACCTGGGTCCTACAATGAGCAGTTCTTC. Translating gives CASSQASGLAGPGSYNEQFF.

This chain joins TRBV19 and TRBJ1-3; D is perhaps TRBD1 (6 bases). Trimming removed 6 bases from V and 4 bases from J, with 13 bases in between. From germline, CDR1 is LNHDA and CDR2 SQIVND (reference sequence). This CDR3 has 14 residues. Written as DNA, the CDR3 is TGTGCCAGTAGGAAAGACAGGATCGGAAACACCATATATTTT. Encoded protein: CASRKDRIGNTIYF. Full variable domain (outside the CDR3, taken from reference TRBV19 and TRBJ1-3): DGGITQSPKYLFRKEGQNVTLSCEQNLNHDAMYWYRQDPGQGLRLIYYSQIVNDFQKGDIAEGYSVSREKKESFPLTVTSAQKNPTAFYLCASRKDRIGNTIYFGEGSWLTVV.

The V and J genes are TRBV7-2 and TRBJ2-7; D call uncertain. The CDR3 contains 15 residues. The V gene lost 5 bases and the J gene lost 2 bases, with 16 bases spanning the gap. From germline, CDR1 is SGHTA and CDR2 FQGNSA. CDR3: CASSKDFRYAYEQYF. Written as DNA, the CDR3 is TGTGCCAGCAGCAAAGATTTCCGGTACGCCTACGAGCAGTACTTC.

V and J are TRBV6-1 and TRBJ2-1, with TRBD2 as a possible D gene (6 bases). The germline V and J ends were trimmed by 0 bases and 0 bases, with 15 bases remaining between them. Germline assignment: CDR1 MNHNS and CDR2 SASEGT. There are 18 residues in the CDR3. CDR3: CASSEALTGLRSYNEQFF. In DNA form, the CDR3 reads TGTGCCAGCAGTGAAGCCCTTACGGGACTCCGCTCCTACAATGAGCAGTTCTTC.

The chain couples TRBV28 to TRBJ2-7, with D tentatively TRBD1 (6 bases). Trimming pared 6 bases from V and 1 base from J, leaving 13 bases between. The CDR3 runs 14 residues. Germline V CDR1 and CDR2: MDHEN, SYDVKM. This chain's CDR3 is CASRSIDRSYEQYF. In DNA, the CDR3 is TGTGCCAGCAGGAGTATCGACAGGTCCTACGAGCAGTACTTC.

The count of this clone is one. The CDR3 loop reads CASSQGLAGTDTQYF. CDR3 DNA sequence: TGTGCCAGCAGCCAAGGACTAGCGGGTACAGATACGCAGTATTTT. The V and J genes are TRBV5-4 and TRBJ2-3; 11 bases line up with TRBD2. CDR1 and CDR2 from the germline V gene are SGHNT and YYREEE (reference sequence). The ends lost 4 bases at V and 3 bases at J; junction bases unmatched: 4. The CDR3 runs 15 residues.

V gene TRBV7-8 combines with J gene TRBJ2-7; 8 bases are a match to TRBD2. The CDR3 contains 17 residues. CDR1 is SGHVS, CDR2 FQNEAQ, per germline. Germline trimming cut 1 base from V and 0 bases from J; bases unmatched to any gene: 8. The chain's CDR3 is CASSLVHAGGISYEQYF. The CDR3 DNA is TGTGCCAGCAGCTTAGTGCACGCGGGGGGCATCTCCTACGAGCAGTACTTC.

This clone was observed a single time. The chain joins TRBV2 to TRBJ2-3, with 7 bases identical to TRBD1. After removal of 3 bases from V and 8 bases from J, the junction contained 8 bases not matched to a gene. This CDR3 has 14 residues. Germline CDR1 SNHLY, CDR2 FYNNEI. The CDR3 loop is CASSEAPRQGTQYF. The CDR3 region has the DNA TGTGCCAGCAGTGAGGCCCCCAGACAGGGTACGCAGTATTTT.

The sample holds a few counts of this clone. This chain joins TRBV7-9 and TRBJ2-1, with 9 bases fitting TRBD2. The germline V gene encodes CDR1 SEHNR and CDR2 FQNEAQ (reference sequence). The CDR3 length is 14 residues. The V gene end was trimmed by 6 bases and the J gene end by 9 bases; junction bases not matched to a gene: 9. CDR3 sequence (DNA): TGTGCCAGCAGGCGTAGTGGGACTAGCCTTGAGCAGTTCTTC. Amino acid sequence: CASRRSGTSLEQFF.

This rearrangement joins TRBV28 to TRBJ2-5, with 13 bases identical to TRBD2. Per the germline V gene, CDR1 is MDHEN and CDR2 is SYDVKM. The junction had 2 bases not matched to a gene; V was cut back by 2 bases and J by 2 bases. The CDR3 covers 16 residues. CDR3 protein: CASSLLTSGRQETQYF. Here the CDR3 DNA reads TGTGCCAGCAGTTTACTGACTAGCGGGAGGCAAGAGACCCAGTACTTC.

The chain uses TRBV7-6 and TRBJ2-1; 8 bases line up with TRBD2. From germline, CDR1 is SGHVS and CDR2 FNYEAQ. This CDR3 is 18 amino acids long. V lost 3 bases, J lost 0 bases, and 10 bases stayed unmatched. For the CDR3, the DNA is TGTGCCAGCAGCTTGAGGGCGCGGGAGGAGTACTCCTACAATGAGCAGTTCTTC. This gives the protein CASSLRAREEYSYNEQFF. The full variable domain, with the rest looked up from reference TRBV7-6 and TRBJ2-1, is GAGVSQSPRYKVTKRGQDVALRCDPISGHVSLYWYRQALGQGPEFLTYFNYEAQQDKSGLPNDRFSAERPEGSISTLTIQRTEQRDSAMYRCASSLRAREEYSYNEQFFGPGTRLTVL.

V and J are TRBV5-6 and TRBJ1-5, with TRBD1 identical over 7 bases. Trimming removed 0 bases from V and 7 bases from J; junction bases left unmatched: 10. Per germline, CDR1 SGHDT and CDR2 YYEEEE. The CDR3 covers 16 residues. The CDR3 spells CASSLGTGGWGQPQHF. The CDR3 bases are TGTGCCAGCAGCTTGGGGACAGGCGGATGGGGACAGCCCCAGCATTTT.

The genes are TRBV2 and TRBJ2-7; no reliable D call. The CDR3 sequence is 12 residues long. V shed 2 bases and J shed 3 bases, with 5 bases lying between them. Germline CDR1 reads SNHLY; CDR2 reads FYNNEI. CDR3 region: CASSEYYYEQYF. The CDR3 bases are TGTGCCAGCAGTGAATACTACTACGAGCAGTACTTC.

The CDR3 reads CASSNNYEQYF. The CDR3 DNA follows: TGTGCCAGCAGTAATAACTACGAGCAGTACTTC. The rearrangement links TRBV6-5 to TRBJ2-7; D gene ambiguous. Trimming shortened V by 5 bases and J by 3 bases, and 5 bases separated the two germline ends. This CDR3 is 11 amino acids long. Germline CDR1 is MNHEY and CDR2 is SVGAGI.

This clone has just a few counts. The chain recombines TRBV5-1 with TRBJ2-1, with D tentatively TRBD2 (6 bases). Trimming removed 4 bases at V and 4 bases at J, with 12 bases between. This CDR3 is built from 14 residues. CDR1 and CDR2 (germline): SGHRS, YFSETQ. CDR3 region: CASSGGLDYNEQFF. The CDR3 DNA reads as TGCGCCAGCAGCGGGGGACTGGATTACAATGAGCAGTTCTTC. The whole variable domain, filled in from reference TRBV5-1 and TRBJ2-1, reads KAGVTQTPRYLIKTRGQQVTLSCSPISGHRSVSWYQQTPGQGLQFLFEYFSETQRNKGNFPGRFSGRQFSNSRSEMNVSTLELGDSALYLCASSGGLDYNEQFFGPGTRLTVL.

The CDR3 nucleotides are TGTGCCAGCAGCCAATCTGGCTCAGGGTGGAATGAGCAGTTCTTC. The encoded protein is CASSQSGSGWNEQFF. This chain links TRBV16 with TRBJ2-1; weak D call: TRBD1 (5 bases). V lost 0 bases and J lost 7, with 13 bases in between. The CDR3 is made up of 15 amino acids. Germline V gene data show CDR1 as KGHSY and CDR2 as FQNENV.

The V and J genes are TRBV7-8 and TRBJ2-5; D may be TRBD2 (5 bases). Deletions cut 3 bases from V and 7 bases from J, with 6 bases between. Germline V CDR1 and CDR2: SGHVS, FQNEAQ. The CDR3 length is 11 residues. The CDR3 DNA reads TGTGCCAGCAGCTTGGCGGGGACCCAGTACTTC. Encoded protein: CASSLAGTQYF.

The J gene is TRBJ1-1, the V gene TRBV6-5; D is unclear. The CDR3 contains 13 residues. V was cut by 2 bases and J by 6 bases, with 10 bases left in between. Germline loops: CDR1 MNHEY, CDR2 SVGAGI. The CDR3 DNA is TGTGCCAGCAGTTACGGTGTCGGGGCTGAAGCTTTCTTT. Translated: CASSYGVGAEAFF.